One and the same sample provided the 5 T cell receptor beta chains below, sequenced in a study of blood T cell repertoires in COVID-19. Method: immunoSEQ multiplex PCR; TCRdb's copy keeps in-frame clones and lacks some. The sample holds approximately 70,000 clones, approximately 89% seen once. The specimen sequenced was peripheral blood. Receptors were obtained from a man over 45 with COVID-19, enrolled during active disease.

The chain recombines TRBV7-6 with TRBJ2-3; tentative D call: TRBD1 (8 bases). V dropped 2 bases and J dropped 2 bases, with 17 bases sitting between them. Germline V gene sequence: CDR1 SGHVS, CDR2 FNYEAQ. The CDR3 covers 17 residues. The CDR3 sequence: CASSLSTGGGFTDTQYF. Here the CDR3 DNA reads TGTGCCAGCAGCTTAAGTACAGGGGGGGGTTTCACAGATACGCAGTATTTT.

This clone was counted a single time. V and J are TRBV7-9 and TRBJ2-1, with 9 bases lining up with TRBD2. CDR3 length: 15 residues. CDR1 is SEHNR, CDR2 FQNEAQ, per germline (reference sequence). V lost 4 bases to trimming and J lost 9 bases; unmatched junction nucleotides: 10. CDR3 sequence (DNA): TGTGCCAGCAGCTCCTCTAGCGGGATTTATACTGAGCAGTTCTTC. Protein sequence: CASSSSSGIYTEQFF.

V gene TRBV30 combines with J gene TRBJ2-7, with no clear D. Germline assignment: CDR1 GTSNPN and CDR2 SVGIG (reference sequence). V lost 3 bases, J lost 6 bases, and 12 bases lay in between. This CDR3 region has 12 residues. CDR3 sequence reads: CAWSAGSGEQYF. In DNA, the CDR3 is TGTGCCTGGAGCGCTGGGTCGGGCGAGCAGTACTTC.

This clone was seen once. The V gene is TRBV5-4, the J gene TRBJ2-3, with D possibly TRBD1 on 6 matching bases. The CDR3 covers 14 residues. The germline CDR1 and CDR2 sequences are SGHNT and YYREEE (reference sequence). Trimming cost V 4 bases and J 0 bases, with 9 bases left between them. Written as DNA, the CDR3 is TGTGCCAGCAGCCCCGGACAGAGCACAGATACGCAGTATTTT. Translated: CASSPGQSTDTQYF.

The chain combines TRBV7-8 with TRBJ2-1, with 10 bases lining up with TRBD2. The CDR3 has 15 amino acids. The germline V gene has CDR1 SGHVS and CDR2 FQNEAQ. V shed 2 bases and J 6 bases; nucleotides not matched to a gene: 4. The CDR3 spells CASSLTSGRVNEQFF. CDR3 bases: TGTGCCAGCAGCTTAACAAGCGGGAGGGTCAATGAGCAGTTCTTC.